This entry concerns a single TCR beta chain. Its antigen is currently unknown. This entry comes from a study of cytomegalovirus exposure and HLA in healthy donors. General study results and limits: A later analysis linked a missense DCLRE1C variant to TCR beta V- and J-gene trimming.

PCR used 60 Vbeta primers and 13 Jbeta primers. Original handling: A later analysis counted around 74 million unique TCR beta chains, about 10 million shared. The data were produced by immunoSEQ multiplex PCR, yet TCRdb's version contains in-frame clones alone and is incomplete. V and J calls and clone size come straight from that table; D and trimming were deduced from the DNA. The table shows about 140,000 clones, with 73% occurring only once. CDR3 length: 13 amino acids. The V and J ends lost 5 bases and 3 bases, in that order; junction bases with no gene match: 3. CDR1 SEHNR and CDR2 FQNEAQ come from the germline V gene (reference sequence). The CMV serostatus of this donor was not recorded.

This rearrangement joins TRBV7-9 to TRBJ1-2, with 7 bases aligning to TRBD1. This sequence was found in a human donor in good health. The sequenced sample consisted of PBMCs. CDR3 sequence: CASSHGTDYGYTF. The CDR3 DNA reads as TGTGCCAGCAGCCATGGGACAGACTATGGCTACACCTTC.